This T cell receptor beta chain originates from a study of T cells in Graves' hyperthyroidism and ophthalmopathy. Whole-study results and caveats: Peripheral blood also featured most of the thyroid clonotypes expanded above 0.001.

With 3 bases removed from V and 2 bases from J, the gap between germline ends came to 12 bases. There are 14 residues in the CDR3. CDR1 is SGDLS and CDR2 is YYNGEE in the germline V gene. At least ten counts were recorded for this clonotype. Its matching antigen is unknown. There were TCR beta CDR3 regions amplified from RNA transcripts. First-round RT-PCR with HTBI primers amplified the TCR CDR3 region. TCRdb itself ran the multiplex PCR reads through MiXCR, one entry per CDR3 protein. The sample includes some 360,000 distinct CDR3 sequences, roughly 14% of them seen just once. The chain employs TRBV9 and TRBJ2-7; TRBD2 is a possible D gene (6 bases). This TCR came from a woman between 55 and 75 years old with Graves' hyperthyroidism. The sequenced sample was blood. The DNA for the CDR3 is TGTGCCAGCAGCGCCTATAGCGGCCCCTACGAGCAGTACTTC. Its protein is CASSAYSGPYEQYF.